This T cell receptor (beta chain) was retrieved from a study of CD8+CD57+ T cells in acquired aplastic anemia. Across the whole study: Yields of DNA that came from sorted CD4+ and CD8+ cells averaged around 3 ug. Healthy donors averaged around 10 million reads for CD4+ cells.

With regard to this clonotype: No antigen is known for it.

Study-wide findings and caveats: Overlapping CD8+ CDR3 repertoires of patients and controls contained around 30 shared sequences.

CDR3 and TCR beta VDJ profiling relied on genomic DNA as the template. Each CDR3 protein gets one entry after TCRdb re-called the reads with MiXCR. Of roughly 420,000 distinct CDR3 sequences listed, just under 70% are singletons. Germline-derived CDR1 and CDR2 are SGHTA and FQGNSA. V lost 3 bases and J 17 bases, leaving 23 bases between the germline ends. The CDR3 totals 15 residues. Sequenced input: sorted CD4+, CD8+, or CD8+CD57+ T cells (not recorded which) from PBMCs. The sequence was collected from a human donor in good health, serving as a control. The chain combines TRBV7-2 with TRBJ1-6; D might be TRBD1 (5 bases). The CDR3 DNA is TGTGCCAGCAGCTTGTGGCAAGGGGACGGCTACACCTTCCACTTT. It codes for CASSLWQGDGYTFHF.